These 13 T cell receptor beta chains were all obtained from the same sample, sequenced in a study of T-cell reconstitution after alpha-beta-depleted transplantation in children. The TCRbeta library incorporated unique molecular identifiers. TCRdb independently ran MiXCR on the PCR reads; one entry per CDR3 protein. The sample consists of approximately 640,000 distinct CDR3 sequences, 16% of them appearing once. Sequencing was performed on PBMCs from the stem cell graft donor, taken from the stem cell graft. These receptors all come from a human donor who donated a stem cell graft to a child with acute myeloid leukemia.

The chain links TRBV30 to TRBJ2-3; D might be TRBD2 (7 bases). Trimming stripped 2 bases from V and 2 bases from J, with 11 bases between. This CDR3 is 14 amino acids long. Per germline, CDR1 GTSNPN and CDR2 SVGIG (reference sequence). CDR3 residues: CAWSRGGYTDTQYF. The DNA of the CDR3 is TGTGCCTGGAGTAGGGGGGGCTACACAGATACGCAGTATTTT.

The chain employs TRBV4-1 and TRBJ2-2; D uncertain. V lost 0 bases, J lost 4 bases, and 9 bases lay in between. The CDR3 is made up of 15 amino acids. The germline V gene encodes CDR1 MGHRA and CDR2 YSYEKL. CDR3 residues: CASSQEIWATGELFF. CDR3 in DNA: TGCGCCAGCAGCCAAGAAATCTGGGCCACCGGGGAGCTGTTTTTT.

The V gene is TRBV20-1, the J gene TRBJ2-1; TRBD2 agrees at 8 bases. Germline V gives CDR1 DFQATT, CDR2 SNEGSKA (reference sequence). The CDR3 totals 15 residues. Germline trimming cut 0 bases from V and 7 bases from J; bases unmatched to any gene: 8. The CDR3 loop reads CSARDQAGAINEQFF. The CDR3 coding sequence is TGCAGTGCTAGAGATCAAGCGGGGGCCATTAATGAGCAGTTCTTC.

The J gene is TRBJ2-7, the V gene TRBV2; TRBD1 is a possible D gene (6 bases). The CDR3 length is 15 residues. V lost 3 bases and J lost 2, with 14 bases in between. CDR1 is SNHLY and CDR2 is FYNNEI in the germline V gene. The CDR3 reads CASSERRGSPYEQYV. In nucleotides, the CDR3 is TGTGCCAGCAGTGAGCGCAGGGGTTCGCCCTACGAGCAGTACGTC.

This clonotype has a count of ten or more. The chain couples TRBV29-1 to TRBJ2-1, with D perhaps TRBD2 (7 bases). This CDR3 comprises 15 residues. The V gene's germline CDR1 is SQVTM and CDR2 ANQGSEA. The V end was cut by 3 bases, the J end by 0 bases, with 12 bases between. DNA for the CDR3: TGCAGCGTTGAGGGGGGGCGAAGCTCCTACAATGAGCAGTTCTTC. This codes for CSVEGGRSSYNEQFF.

The J gene is TRBJ2-7, the V gene TRBV10-3, with D tentatively TRBD1 or TRBD2 (5 bases each). From germline, CDR1 is ENHRY and CDR2 SYGVKD. The CDR3 is made up of 13 amino acids. V gave up 5 bases and J gave up 1 base, with 9 bases separating them. Here the CDR3 reads CAISPGRSYEQYF. The CDR3 nucleotides read TGTGCCATCAGTCCGGGACGGTCCTACGAGCAGTACTTC.

This clonotype was seen at least ten times. CDR3 in amino acids: CASSRSQGEGNTIYF. CDR3 bases: TGCGCCAGCAGCCGATCGCAGGGCGAAGGAAACACCATATATTTT. The chain uses TRBV5-1 and TRBJ1-3, with D perhaps TRBD1 (5 bases). CDR1 is SGHRS and CDR2 is YFSETQ in the germline V gene. V was cut by 4 bases and J by 4 bases, with 15 bases left in between. The CDR3 is made up of 15 amino acids. The whole variable domain, filled in from reference TRBV5-1 and TRBJ1-3, reads KAGVTQTPRYLIKTRGQQVTLSCSPISGHRSVSWYQQTPGQGLQFLFEYFSETQRNKGNFPGRFSGRQFSNSRSEMNVSTLELGDSALYLCASSRSQGEGNTIYFGEGSWLTVV.

Concerning this clonotype: One end of the junction varies from germline; a read error may be responsible. The V call is TRBV20-1, the J call TRBJ1-2; D is possibly TRBD1 (6 bases). Per the germline V gene, CDR1 is DFQATT and CDR2 is SNEGSKA (reference sequence). The length of the CDR3 is 18 residues. The CDR3 region is CSARNSPATGLGNYGDTF. Written as DNA, the CDR3 is TGCAGTGCTAGAAATTCTCCGGCGACAGGCCTAGGAAACTATGGCGACACCTTC.

This chain connects TRBV30 to TRBJ1-2; no definite D call. Germline loops: CDR1 GTSNPN, CDR2 SVGIG (reference sequence). V was cut by 4 bases and J by 5 bases, with 14 bases left in between. The CDR3 spans 13 residues. The CDR3 sequence: CAWTIPPRYGYTF. CDR3 bases: TGTGCCTGGACCATCCCTCCTCGATATGGCTACACCTTC.

This clonotype was detected only a few times. V usage is TRBV7-3 and J usage is TRBJ2-1, with TRBD2 matching over 7 bases. The CDR3 covers 14 residues. Germline trimming cut 2 bases from V and 5 bases from J; bases unmatched to any gene: 3. The germline gives CDR1 SGHTA, CDR2 FQGTGA. The CDR3 protein is CASSLGGDHNEQFF. Here the CDR3 DNA reads TGTGCCAGCAGCTTAGGGGGGGACCACAATGAGCAGTTCTTC.

Written as DNA, the CDR3 is TGTGCCAGCAGCTTGAGGTCGGGGAACACTGAAGCTTTCTTT. It is translated as CASSLRSGNTEAFF. The chain employs TRBV7-2 and TRBJ1-1; D gene uncertain. V was trimmed by 3 bases and J by 1 base, leaving 9 bases between them. This CDR3 region has 14 residues. CDR1 is SGHTA, CDR2 FQGNSA, per germline. Full variable domain (outside the CDR3, taken from reference TRBV7-2 and TRBJ1-1): GAGVSQSPSNKVTEKGKDVELRCDPISGHTALYWYRQSLGQGLEFLIYFQGNSAPDKSGLPSDRFSAERTGGSVSTLTIQRTQQEDSAVYLCASSLRSGNTEAFFGQGTRLTVV.

This clonotype was seen many times. The rearrangement links TRBV20-1 to TRBJ1-1; 7 nucleotides line up with TRBD1. Per germline, CDR1 DFQATT and CDR2 SNEGSKA (reference sequence). J was trimmed by 1 base and V by 1 base; bases with no gene match: 6. The CDR3 contains 15 residues. CDR3 DNA: TGCAGTGCTAGAGTTCGACAGGGAGCGAACACTGAAGCTTTCTTT. Translation gives CSARVRQGANTEAFF.

Notes on this clonotype: The conserved phenylalanine or tryptophan normally closing the CDR3 is absent here, so this likely arose from a read error. The rearrangement uses TRBV2 and TRBJ2-3; maybe TRBD1 (5 bases). Trimming removed 2 bases from V and 3 bases from J, with 9 bases in between. This CDR3 is built from 14 residues. The V gene's germline CDR1 is SNHLY and CDR2 FYNNEI. As DNA, the CDR3 is TGTGCCAGCAGTGAAAGGGGTGCAACAGATACGCAGTATTGT. Residues: CASSERGATDTQYC.